The sequence of this T cell receptor beta chain was determined in a study of T-cell reconstitution after alpha-beta-depleted transplantation in children (dated by TCRdb to about 2016). Background for the entire study: T-cell immune reconstitution after TCRalphabeta/CD19-depleted allogeneic hematopoietic cell transplantation in children was quantitatively tracked in the study by means of TCR repertoire profiling.

The germline V gene (reference sequence) specifies DFQATT as CDR1 and SNEGSKA as CDR2. Taken from cysteine to phenylalanine, the CDR3 has 13 residues. The only DNA kept is the CDR3, 39 bases in frame from the first base. V lost 5 bases and J lost 5 bases; the stretch between them is 14 bases long. Libraries came from PCR. Sequencing was performed on an Illumina HiSeq 2500. Molecular barcoding was employed in the preparation of TCR libraries, with unique molecular identifiers being used to normalize TCRbeta repertoire quantification. TCRdb reworked the public reads: Q25 trimming with fastp, MiXCR clone assembly, productive beta chains retained. Here each entry gathers all rows of one CDR3 protein and keeps the most common genes and DNA. In all, the sample holds 190,000 or so distinct CDR3 sequences, and around 7% of those were seen once. The leading ten clones occupy 3% of the sample. At least ten counts were recorded for this clonotype. It lacks a known antigen. Per-base quality was not reported, and no clone a single base away is much larger than it.

The source was PBMCs from the stem cell graft donor, collected from the stem cell graft. The rearrangement combines TRBV20-1 with TRBJ2-3; the D gene identity is not certain. The sequence was obtained from a human donor who donated a stem cell graft to a child with Wiskott-Aldrich syndrome. The base sequence is TGCAGTGCTCCAAAGAACACACGAGATACGCAGTATTTT. Its product reads: CSAPKNTRDTQYF.